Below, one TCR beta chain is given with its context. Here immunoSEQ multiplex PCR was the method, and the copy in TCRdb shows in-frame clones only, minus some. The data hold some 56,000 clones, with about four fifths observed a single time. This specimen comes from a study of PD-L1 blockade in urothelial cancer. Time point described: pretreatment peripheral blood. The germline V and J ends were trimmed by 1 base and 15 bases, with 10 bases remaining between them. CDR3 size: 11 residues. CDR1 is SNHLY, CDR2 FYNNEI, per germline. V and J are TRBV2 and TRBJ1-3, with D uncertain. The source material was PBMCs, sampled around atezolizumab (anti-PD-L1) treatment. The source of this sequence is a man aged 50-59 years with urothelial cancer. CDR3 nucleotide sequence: TGTGCCAGCAGTGAAGGCAGCCCAGGATATTTT. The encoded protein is CASSEGSPGYF.